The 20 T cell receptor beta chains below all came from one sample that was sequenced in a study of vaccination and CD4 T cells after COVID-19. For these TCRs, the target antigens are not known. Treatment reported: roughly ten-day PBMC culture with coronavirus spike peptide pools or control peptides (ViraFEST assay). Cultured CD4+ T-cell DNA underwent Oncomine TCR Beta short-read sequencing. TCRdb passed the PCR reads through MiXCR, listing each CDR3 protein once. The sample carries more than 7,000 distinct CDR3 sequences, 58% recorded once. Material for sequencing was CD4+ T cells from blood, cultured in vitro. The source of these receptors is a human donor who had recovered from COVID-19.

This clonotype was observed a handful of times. The CDR3 spells CASRTETNQPQHF. The CDR3 bases are TGTGCCAGCAGGACAGAGACCAATCAGCCCCAGCATTTT. J is TRBJ1-5 and V is TRBV27; D may be TRBD1 (5 bases). Germline lookup yields CDR1 MNHEY and CDR2 SMNVEV (reference sequence). Trimming stripped 6 bases from V and 3 bases from J, with 9 bases between. The CDR3 totals 13 residues.

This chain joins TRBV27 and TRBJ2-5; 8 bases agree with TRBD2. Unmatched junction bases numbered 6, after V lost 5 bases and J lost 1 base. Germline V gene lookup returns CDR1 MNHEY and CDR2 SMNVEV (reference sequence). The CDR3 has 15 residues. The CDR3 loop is CASSPSGTSQETQYF. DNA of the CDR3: TGTGCCAGCAGTCCCTCCGGGACTAGCCAAGAGACCCAGTACTTC.

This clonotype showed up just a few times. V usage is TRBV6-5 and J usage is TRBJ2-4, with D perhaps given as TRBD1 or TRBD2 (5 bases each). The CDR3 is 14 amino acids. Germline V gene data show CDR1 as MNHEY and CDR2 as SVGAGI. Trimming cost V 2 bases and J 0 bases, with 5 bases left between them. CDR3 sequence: CASSYGTAKNIQYF. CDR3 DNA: TGTGCCAGCAGTTACGGGACAGCCAAAAACATTCAGTACTTC.

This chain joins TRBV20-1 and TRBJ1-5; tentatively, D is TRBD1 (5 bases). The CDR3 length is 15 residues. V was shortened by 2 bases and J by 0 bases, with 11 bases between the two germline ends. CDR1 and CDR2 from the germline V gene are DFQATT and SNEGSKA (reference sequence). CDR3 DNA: TGCAGTGCTAGATCGACAGCGTATAGCAATCAGCCCCAGCATTTT. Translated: CSARSTAYSNQPQHF.

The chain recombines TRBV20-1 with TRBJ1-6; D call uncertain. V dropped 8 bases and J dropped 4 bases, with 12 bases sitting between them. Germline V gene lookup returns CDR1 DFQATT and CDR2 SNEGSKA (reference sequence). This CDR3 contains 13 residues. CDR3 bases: TGCAGTAGCGCCCGAAGATATAATTCACCCCTCCACTTT. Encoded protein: CSSARRYNSPLHF.

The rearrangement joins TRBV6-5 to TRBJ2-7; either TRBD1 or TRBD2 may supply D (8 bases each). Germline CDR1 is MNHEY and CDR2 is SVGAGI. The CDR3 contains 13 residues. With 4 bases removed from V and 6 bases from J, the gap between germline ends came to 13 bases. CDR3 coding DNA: TGTGCCAGCAGTTGGACAGGGACTAGCGAGCAGTACTTC. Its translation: CASSWTGTSEQYF.

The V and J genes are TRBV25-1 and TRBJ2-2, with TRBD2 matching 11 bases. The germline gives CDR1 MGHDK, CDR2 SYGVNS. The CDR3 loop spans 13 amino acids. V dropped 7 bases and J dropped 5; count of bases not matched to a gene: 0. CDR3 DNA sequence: TGTGCCAGCATAGCGGGGGGGACCGGGGAGCTGTTTTTT. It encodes CASIAGGTGELFF.

The CDR3, as DNA: TGTGCCAGCAGTTCGCCCCTGGGTGAGCAGTTCTTC. Its protein product is CASSSPLGEQFF. This chain uses TRBV28 with TRBJ2-1; no firm D call. The germline V gene has CDR1 MDHEN and CDR2 SYDVKM. Trimming stripped 4 bases from V and 9 bases from J, with 10 bases between. This CDR3 spans 12 amino acids.

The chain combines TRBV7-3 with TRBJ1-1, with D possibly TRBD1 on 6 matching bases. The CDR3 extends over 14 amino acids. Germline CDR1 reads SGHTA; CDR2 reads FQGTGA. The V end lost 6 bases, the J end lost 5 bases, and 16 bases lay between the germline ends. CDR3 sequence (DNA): TGTGCCAGCAGTGCATCGGGGGGGGCTACTGAAGCTTTCTTT. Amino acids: CASSASGGATEAFF.

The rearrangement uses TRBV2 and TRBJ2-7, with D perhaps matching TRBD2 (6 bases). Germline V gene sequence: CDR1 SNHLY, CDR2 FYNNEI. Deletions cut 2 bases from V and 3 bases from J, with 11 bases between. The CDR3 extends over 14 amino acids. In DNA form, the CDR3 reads TGTGCCAGCAGTGAACGGGGGTCAGGCTACGAGCAGTACTTC. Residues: CASSERGSGYEQYF.

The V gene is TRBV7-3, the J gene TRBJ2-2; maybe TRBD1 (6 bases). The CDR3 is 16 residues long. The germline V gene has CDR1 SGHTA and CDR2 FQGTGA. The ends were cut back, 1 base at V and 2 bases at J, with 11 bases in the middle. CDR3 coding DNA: TGTGCCAGCAGCTTAAGGGCAGGGGTTAACACCGGGGAGCTGTTTTTT. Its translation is CASSLRAGVNTGELFF.

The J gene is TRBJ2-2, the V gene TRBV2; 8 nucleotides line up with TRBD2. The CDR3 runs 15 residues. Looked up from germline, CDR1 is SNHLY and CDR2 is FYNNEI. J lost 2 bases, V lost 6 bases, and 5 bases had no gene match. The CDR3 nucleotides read TGTGCCAGCAGGGCCGGGACTAGTAACACCGGGGAGCTGTTTTTT. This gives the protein CASRAGTSNTGELFF. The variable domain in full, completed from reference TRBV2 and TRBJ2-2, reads EPEVTQTPSHQVTQMGQEVILRCVPISNHLYFYWYRQILGQKVEFLVSFYNNEISEKSEIFDDQFSVERPDGSNFTLKIRSTKLEDSAMYFCASRAGTSNTGELFFGEGSRLTVL.

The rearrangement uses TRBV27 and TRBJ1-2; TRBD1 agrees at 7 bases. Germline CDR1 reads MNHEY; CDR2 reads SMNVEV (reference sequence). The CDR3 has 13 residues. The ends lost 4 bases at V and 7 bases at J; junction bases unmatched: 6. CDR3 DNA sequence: TGTGCCAGCAGTTACAGGGGAACGAGTGGCTACACCTTC. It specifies CASSYRGTSGYTF.

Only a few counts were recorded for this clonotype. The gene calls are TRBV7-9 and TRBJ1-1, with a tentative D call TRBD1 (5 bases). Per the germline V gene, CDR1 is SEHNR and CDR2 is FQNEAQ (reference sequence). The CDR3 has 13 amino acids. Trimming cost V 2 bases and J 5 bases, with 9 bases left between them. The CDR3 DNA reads TGTGCCAGCAGCTTATCCGGGGGGACTGAAGCTTTCTTT. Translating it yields CASSLSGGTEAFF.

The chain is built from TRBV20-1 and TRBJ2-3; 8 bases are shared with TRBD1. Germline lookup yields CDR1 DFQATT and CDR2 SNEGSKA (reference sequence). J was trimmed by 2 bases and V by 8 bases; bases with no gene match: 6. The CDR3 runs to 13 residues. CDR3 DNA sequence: TGCAGTACCACAGGGGGGTACACAGATACGCAGTATTTT. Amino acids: CSTTGGYTDTQYF.

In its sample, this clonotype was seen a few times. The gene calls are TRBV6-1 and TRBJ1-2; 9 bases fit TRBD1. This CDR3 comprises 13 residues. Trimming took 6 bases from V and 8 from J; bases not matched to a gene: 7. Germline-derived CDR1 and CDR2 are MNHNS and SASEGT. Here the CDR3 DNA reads TGTGCCAGCAGCAACAGGGGGCGGGGCGGCTACACCTTC. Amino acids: CASSNRGRGGYTF.

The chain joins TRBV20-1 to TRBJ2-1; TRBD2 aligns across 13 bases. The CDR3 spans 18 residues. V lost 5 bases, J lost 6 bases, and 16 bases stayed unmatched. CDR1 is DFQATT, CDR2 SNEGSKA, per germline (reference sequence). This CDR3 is CSASRLAGGRLPSNEQFF. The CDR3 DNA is TGCAGTGCTTCGAGACTAGCGGGAGGCAGACTACCTTCCAATGAGCAGTTCTTC.

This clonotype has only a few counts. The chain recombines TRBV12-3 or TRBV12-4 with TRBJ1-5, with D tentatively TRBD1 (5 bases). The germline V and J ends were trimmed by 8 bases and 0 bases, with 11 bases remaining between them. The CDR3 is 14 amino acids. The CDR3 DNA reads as TGTGCCAGCGGGGGGGGAAATAGCAATCAGCCCCAGCATTTT. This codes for CASGGGNSNQPQHF.

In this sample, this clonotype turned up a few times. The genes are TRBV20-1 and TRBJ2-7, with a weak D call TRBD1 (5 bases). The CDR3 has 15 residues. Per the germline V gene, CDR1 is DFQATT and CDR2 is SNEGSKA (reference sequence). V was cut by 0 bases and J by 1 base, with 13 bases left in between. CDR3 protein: CSARDPQGFSYEQYF. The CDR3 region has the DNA TGCAGTGCTAGAGATCCCCAGGGATTTTCCTACGAGCAGTACTTC.

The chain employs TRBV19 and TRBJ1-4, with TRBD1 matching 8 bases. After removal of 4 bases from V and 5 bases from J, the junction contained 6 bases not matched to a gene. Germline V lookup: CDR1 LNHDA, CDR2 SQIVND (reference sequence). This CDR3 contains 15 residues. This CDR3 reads CASSTPRDRNEKLFF. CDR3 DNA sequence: TGTGCCAGTAGTACGCCCCGGGACAGGAATGAAAAACTGTTTTTT.